This T cell receptor beta chain came from a study of OX40 agonist ivuxolimab in advanced cancers. Clones were sequenced by immunoSEQ multiplex PCR, and TCRdb holds only the in-frame ones, with some missing. The profile shows 2,000 or so clones, roughly 77% of them singletons. This CDR3 comprises 15 residues. Germline CDR1 SQVTM, CDR2 ANQGSEA. Trimming cost V 4 bases and J 0 bases, with 13 bases left between them. V is TRBV29-1 and J is TRBJ2-1; D uncertain. The input for sequencing was CD4+ or CD8+ T cells sorted from blood, taken in a trial of the OX40 agonist ivuxolimab. This receptor was identified in an adult with an advanced solid tumor such as melanoma, head and neck, liver or kidney cancer. CDR3 residues: CSVALGGNSYNEQFF. CDR3 coding DNA: TGCAGCGTTGCTCTGGGCGGAAACTCCTACAATGAGCAGTTCTTC.